This T cell receptor (beta chain) emerged from a study of T-cell memory formation after mild COVID-19. From the 5' RACE reads, TCRdb called clonotypes with MiXCR, one entry per CDR3 protein. The sample shows 500,000 to 600,000 distinct CDR3 sequences, roughly 18% of them seen only once. The origin of this receptor is an adult woman who had mild COVID-19 (a few samples of this study predate the infection). Cell type and time point are not known. Sequencing used PBMCs or a T cell subset sorted from them (not recorded which).

Here the CDR3 reads CASSPQRFDRIQETQYF. The CDR3 DNA reads TGTGCCAGCTCACCCCAGAGATTCGACAGGATTCAAGAGACCCAGTACTTC. J is TRBJ2-5 and V is TRBV18, with D perhaps TRBD1 (6 bases). This CDR3 has 17 residues. The germline V gene has CDR1 KGHSH and CDR2 LQKENI. V dropped 3 bases and J dropped 2 bases, with 19 bases sitting between them.